This T cell receptor (beta chain) was captured by sequencing in a study of CD4+ T cells in melanoma (dated by TCRdb to 2022 to 2024). In terms of the full investigation: The study investigated neoantigen-specific CD4+ T cells in human melanoma. Study-wide conclusions, independent of this receptor: Neoantigen-specific CD4+ T cells were reported to be correlated with the function of CD8+ T cells, macrophages and B cells. Diverse differentiation states were reported to be shown by neoantigen-specific CD4+ T cells in melanoma.

The donors were melanoma patients. Library preparation employed the immunoSEQ multiplex PCR assay. In its TCRdb copy, this immuneACCESS table keeps in-frame sequences only and misses some clones. Where compared with another copy, unresolved V genes explain less than half of these, and the others have no known cause. The sample table shows 7,000 to 9,500 clones, and around two thirds are seen once. Approximately 15% of the sample is in the top ten clones. Of note for this clone: Its antigen specificity is not known. No qualities accompany the bases; no much larger clone lies one base away.

Sequencing used cells from a culture (not recorded whether cultured in vitro). This TCR was sampled from a human donor with melanoma.

CDR3 loop: CASSLGQTGVANSPLHF. The base sequence is TGTGCCAGCAGCTTAGGCCAAACAGGGGTAGCTAATTCACCCCTCCACTTT. The receptor chain draws on TRBV7-8 and TRBJ1-6; 7 junctional bases match TRBD1. Per the germline V gene, SGHVS is the CDR1 and FQNEAQ is the CDR2. V is cut back by 1 base and J by 6 bases, with 9 bases in the junction unmatched. From the cysteine through the phenylalanine, the CDR3 covers 17 amino acids. The read is trimmed to its CDR3 DNA, 51 bases read in frame from base 1.